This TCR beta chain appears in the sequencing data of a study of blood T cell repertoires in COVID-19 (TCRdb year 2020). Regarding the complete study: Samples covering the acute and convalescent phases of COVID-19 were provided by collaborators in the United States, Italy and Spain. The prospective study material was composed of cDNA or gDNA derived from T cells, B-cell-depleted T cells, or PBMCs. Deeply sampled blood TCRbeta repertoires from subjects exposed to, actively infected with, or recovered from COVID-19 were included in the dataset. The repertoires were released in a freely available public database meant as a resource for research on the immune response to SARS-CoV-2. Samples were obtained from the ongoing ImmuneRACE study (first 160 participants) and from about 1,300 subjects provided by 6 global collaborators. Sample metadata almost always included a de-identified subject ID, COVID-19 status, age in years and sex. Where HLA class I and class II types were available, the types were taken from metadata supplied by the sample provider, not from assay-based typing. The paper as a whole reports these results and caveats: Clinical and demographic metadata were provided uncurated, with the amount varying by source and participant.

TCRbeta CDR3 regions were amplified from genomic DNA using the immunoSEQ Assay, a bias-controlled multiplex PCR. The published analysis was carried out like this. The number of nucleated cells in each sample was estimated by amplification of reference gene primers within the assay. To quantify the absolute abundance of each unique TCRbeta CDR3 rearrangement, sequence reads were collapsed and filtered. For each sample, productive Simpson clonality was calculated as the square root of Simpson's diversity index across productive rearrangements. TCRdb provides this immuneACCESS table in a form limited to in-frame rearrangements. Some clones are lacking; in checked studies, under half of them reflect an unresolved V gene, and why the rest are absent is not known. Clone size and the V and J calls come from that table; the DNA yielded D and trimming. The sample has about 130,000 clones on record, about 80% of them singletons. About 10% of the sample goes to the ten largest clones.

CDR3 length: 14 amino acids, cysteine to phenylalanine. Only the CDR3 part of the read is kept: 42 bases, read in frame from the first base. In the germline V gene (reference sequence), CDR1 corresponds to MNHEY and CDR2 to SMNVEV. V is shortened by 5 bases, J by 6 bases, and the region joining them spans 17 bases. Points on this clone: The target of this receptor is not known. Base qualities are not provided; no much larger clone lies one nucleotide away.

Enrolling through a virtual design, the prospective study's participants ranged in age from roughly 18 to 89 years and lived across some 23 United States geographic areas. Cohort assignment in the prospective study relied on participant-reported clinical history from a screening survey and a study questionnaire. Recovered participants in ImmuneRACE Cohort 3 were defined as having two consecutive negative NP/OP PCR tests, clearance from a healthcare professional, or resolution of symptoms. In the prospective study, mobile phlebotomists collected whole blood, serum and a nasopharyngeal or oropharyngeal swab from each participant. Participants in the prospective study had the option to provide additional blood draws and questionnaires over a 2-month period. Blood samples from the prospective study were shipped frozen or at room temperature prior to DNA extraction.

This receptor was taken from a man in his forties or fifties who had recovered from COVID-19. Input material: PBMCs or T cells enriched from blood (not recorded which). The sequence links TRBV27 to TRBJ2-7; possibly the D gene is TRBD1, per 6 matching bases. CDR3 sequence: CASSNARDKSEQYF. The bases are TGTGCCAGCAGTAACGCCCGGGACAAAAGCGAGCAGTACTTC.